The 17 T cell receptor beta chains below were found in one sample sequenced in a study of CD8+ T cells in alopecia areata. The sequencing template was cDNA reverse transcribed from extracted RNA. The protocol was immunoSEQ multiplex PCR, while the TCRdb copy is restricted to in-frame clones and leaves out a portion. This sample has more than 150,000 clones, with approximately 51% found just once. Stated treatment: oral pan-JAK inhibitor, 5-10 mg twice daily. This specimen was CD8+ T cells sorted from blood, taken around week 54, from a patient treated with tofacitinib. All receptors derive from a human donor with alopecia areata.

CDR3 nucleotide sequence: TGTGCCAGCACCCGACAGGAACGGAGCTATGGCTACACCTTC. This gives the protein CASTRQERSYGYTF. The chain recombines TRBV7-9 with TRBJ1-2; a weak D match, TRBD1 (6 bases). The CDR3 has 14 residues. V was cut by 7 bases and J by 4 bases, with 16 bases left in between. Germline lookup yields CDR1 SEHNR and CDR2 FQNEAQ (reference sequence).

The chain combines TRBV5-1 with TRBJ2-3; TRBD1 matches at 8 bases. The length of the CDR3 is 13 residues. The germline V gene encodes CDR1 SGHRS and CDR2 YFSETQ. Trimming took 7 bases from V and 4 from J; bases not matched to a gene: 5. This CDR3 reads CASADRGPDTQYF. CDR3 DNA sequence: TGCGCCAGCGCCGACAGGGGCCCAGATACGCAGTATTTT.

The rearrangement joins TRBV13 to TRBJ2-1; 7 positions match TRBD1. After removal of 5 bases from V and 4 bases from J, the junction contained 5 bases not matched to a gene. Germline V gene lookup returns CDR1 PRHDT and CDR2 FYEKMQ (reference sequence). There are 14 residues in the CDR3. As DNA, the CDR3 is TGTGCCAGCAGCCCGTCGGACAGGTACAATGAGCAGTTCTTC. Translation: CASSPSDRYNEQFF.

The chain recombines TRBV25-1 with TRBJ2-5; 7 positions match TRBD2. Trimming cost V 11 bases and J 5 bases; bases outside gene matches: 11. The CDR3 runs 13 residues. The germline gives CDR1 MGHDK, CDR2 SYGVNS. The CDR3, as DNA: TGTGCCGCCCGGGACTACGGCTTCGAGACCCAGTACTTC. It encodes CAARDYGFETQYF.

This clone was seen a few times. This rearrangement joins TRBV11-2 to TRBJ2-1; the D gene is possibly TRBD2 (6 bases). This CDR3 region has 18 residues. Trimming pared 5 bases from V and 0 bases from J, leaving 20 bases between. From germline, CDR1 is SGHAT and CDR2 FQNNGV. In DNA, the CDR3 is TGTGCCAGCAGCCCTAGAGGGATGGCGGGGCTCTCCTACAATGAGCAGTTCTTC. Its protein is CASSPRGMAGLSYNEQFF. Full variable domain (missing parts from reference TRBV11-2 and TRBJ2-1): EAGVAQSPRYKIIEKRQSVAFWCNPISGHATLYWYQQILGQGPKLLIQFQNNGVVDDSQLPKDRFSAERLKGVDSTLKIQPAKLEDSAVYLCASSPRGMAGLSYNEQFFGPGTRLTVL.

The chain employs TRBV7-9 and TRBJ2-7; D gene unclear. The V gene's germline CDR1 is SEHNR and CDR2 FQNEAQ (reference sequence). This CDR3 has 15 residues. V shed 8 bases and J shed 0 bases, with 17 bases lying between them. CDR3 in amino acids: CASSGVTAISYEQYF. The CDR3 DNA sequence: TGTGCCAGCTCCGGTGTAACAGCGATCTCCTACGAGCAGTACTTC.

The genes are TRBV30 and TRBJ2-7; the match to TRBD1 covers 8 bases. Trimming removed 1 base from V and 7 bases from J; junction bases left unmatched: 9. There are 14 residues in the CDR3. Germline V gene sequence: CDR1 GTSNPN, CDR2 SVGIG (reference sequence). In DNA, the CDR3 is TGTGCCTGGAGTGGGACAGGGTCGGTGTTGGAGCAGTACTTC. Translating gives CAWSGTGSVLEQYF.

This clone was counted only a few times. The chain is built from TRBV29-1 and TRBJ1-1; D unresolved. Germline V gene lookup returns CDR1 SQVTM and CDR2 ANQGSEA. The CDR3 consists of 14 residues. Trimming pared 5 bases from V and 0 bases from J, leaving 13 bases between. CDR3 nucleotide sequence: TGCAGCGTTTCGGCGGCGGTGGTGAACACTGAAGCTTTCTTT. Amino acid sequence: CSVSAAVVNTEAFF.

This chain connects TRBV6-1 to TRBJ2-7, with unresolved D. The germline CDR1 and CDR2 sequences are MNHNS and SASEGT. The length of the CDR3 is 15 residues. Trimming shortened V by 1 base and J by 5 bases, and 15 bases separated the two germline ends. In nucleotides, the CDR3 is TGTGCCAGCAGTGAAGTGGCCAGGCGAACGAACGAGCAGTACTTC. This codes for CASSEVARRTNEQYF.

The chain joins TRBV7-2 to TRBJ2-3, with TRBD2 matching 8 bases. CDR1 is SGHTA, CDR2 FQGNSA, per germline. CDR3 size: 15 residues. J gave up 2 bases and V 5 bases, and 6 bases lay outside the gene matches. This CDR3 is CASSQGTRPTDTQYF. The DNA of the CDR3 is TGTGCCAGCAGCCAAGGGACTAGGCCCACAGATACGCAGTATTTT.

The J gene is TRBJ1-5, the V gene TRBV7-2, with 9 bases that match TRBD1. Germline trimming cut 5 bases from V and 6 bases from J; bases unmatched to any gene: 5. Per germline, CDR1 SGHTA and CDR2 FQGNSA. This CDR3 spans 14 amino acids. The CDR3 nucleotides read TGTGCCAGCAGCACACAGGGGGCGAGTCAGCCCCAGCATTTT. This sequence encodes CASSTQGASQPQHF. The whole variable domain, remainder taken from reference TRBV7-2 and TRBJ1-5, is GAGVSQSPSNKVTEKGKDVELRCDPISGHTALYWYRQSLGQGLEFLIYFQGNSAPDKSGLPSDRFSAERTGGSVSTLTIQRTQQEDSAVYLCASSTQGASQPQHFGDGTRLSIL.

The chain joins TRBV7-9 to TRBJ1-1; TRBD1 matches at 7 bases. Germline assignment: CDR1 SEHNR and CDR2 FQNEAQ (reference sequence). Germline trimming cut 5 bases from V and 2 bases from J; bases unmatched to any gene: 8. CDR3 length: 15 residues. CDR3 sequence (DNA): TGTGCCAGCAGCGTATGGGACAGAGAAAACACTGAAGCTTTCTTT. Its protein is CASSVWDRENTEAFF.

This clone was counted a few times. This chain links TRBV14 with TRBJ2-7; 10 bases match TRBD2. The junction had 6 bases not matched to a gene; V was cut back by 2 bases and J by 5 bases. This CDR3 has 15 residues. CDR1 and CDR2 (germline): SGHDN, FVKESK. The CDR3 bases are TGTGCCAGCAGCCAAAAGGCTAGCGGGGGCCACGAGCAGTACTTC. It translates to CASSQKASGGHEQYF.

The CDR3: CASSPKPTDTQYF. The CDR3 DNA sequence: TGCGCCAGCAGCCCAAAACCTACAGATACGCAGTATTTT. This chain links TRBV5-1 with TRBJ2-3; no clear D. V lost 4 bases to trimming and J lost 3 bases, with 9 bases between them. The CDR3 consists of 13 residues. From germline, CDR1 is SGHRS and CDR2 YFSETQ.

The V call is TRBV5-1, the J call TRBJ1-1; D perhaps matches TRBD1 (6 bases). The CDR3 length is 15 residues. Trimming took 0 bases from V and 4 from J, leaving 13 bases between them. CDR1 and CDR2 (germline): SGHRS, YFSETQ. CDR3 protein: CASSLDHRAGTEAFF. The CDR3 bases are TGCGCCAGCAGCTTGGATCACAGGGCCGGCACTGAAGCTTTCTTT.

The CDR3 sequence is CASTNRGPSHGYTF. CDR3 bases: TGTGCCAGCACCAATAGGGGGCCTAGCCATGGCTACACCTTC. The chain is built from TRBV7-9 and TRBJ1-2; 7 positions agree with TRBD1. V shed 7 bases, J shed 6 bases, and the junction held 11 bases outside the gene matches. CDR1 SEHNR and CDR2 FQNEAQ come from the germline V gene (reference sequence). This CDR3 contains 14 residues.

The table lists this clone with a few counts. The chain links TRBV29-1 to TRBJ2-1; maybe TRBD1 (5 bases). The CDR3 is 13 residues long. Germline loops: CDR1 SQVTM, CDR2 ANQGSEA. CDR3 loop: CSARGTSRNEQFF. The CDR3 DNA reads as TGCAGTGCTAGGGGCACGAGTAGGAATGAGCAGTTCTTC.